This record looks at one T cell receptor beta chain sequence and its context. Germline trimming cut 4 bases from V and 4 bases from J; bases unmatched to any gene: 10. The CDR3 sequence is 17 residues long. The germline V gene has CDR1 MNHEY and CDR2 SMNVEV (reference sequence). This sample is drawn from a study of follicular helper T cells after annual influenza vaccination. Overall study context: Across the 2013-2014, 2014-2015 and 2015-2016 vaccination seasons, some subjects were resampled.

Time point reported: 2015-2016 season, 7 days after influenza vaccination. Assay: immunoSEQ multiplex PCR; the TCRdb copy retains only in-frame clones and omits some. The sample contains about 10,000 clones, about 82% of which appear only once. The origin of this receptor is an adult who received the influenza vaccine. This rearrangement joins TRBV27 to TRBJ1-2; TRBD1 aligns across 12 bases. Sequenced material: CXCR5+ CD38- circulating T follicular helper cells from blood, taken 7 days after influenza vaccination. Subset here: circulating Tfh, non-naive CD4+CXCR5+PD-1+ (ICOS+CD38+ or ICOS-CD38-). The CDR3 region has the DNA TGTGCCAGCAGTTGGGACGGGACAGGGGGCTTTGTCTATGGCTACACCTTC. This codes for CASSWDGTGGFVYGYTF.